This record covers a single T cell receptor beta chain. Authors' processing steps: The authors estimated nucleated cell counts from reference gene primer amplification. The protocol was immunoSEQ multiplex PCR, while the TCRdb copy is restricted to in-frame clones and leaves out a portion. For V, J and clone size, that table is used; D and trimming come from the DNA. This table holds about 190,000 clones, about 88% found once. This sample is part of a study of blood T cell repertoires in COVID-19. Looking at the study overall: Two negative PCRs, clearance, or symptom resolution had been documented for recovered Cohort 3 donors. The cDNA or gDNA used as material had been derived from T cells, B-cell-depleted T cells, or PBMCs.

Participant age was about 18 to 89 years, and participants resided in fewer than 25 US areas. The receptor's source is a woman in her thirties or forties in a cohort exposed to, infected with or recovered from COVID-19 (not recorded which). The sequenced material came from PBMCs or T cells enriched from blood (not recorded which).

CDR3 bases: TGTGCCAGCAGTTTATTGGGCAGAGCTTTGAACACTGAAGCTTTCTTT. Amino acid sequence: CASSLLGRALNTEAFF. The chain combines TRBV27 with TRBJ1-1, with D unclear. V shed 1 base and J shed 0 bases, with 12 bases lying between them. CDR3 length: 16 residues. Per germline, CDR1 MNHEY and CDR2 SMNVEV (reference sequence).